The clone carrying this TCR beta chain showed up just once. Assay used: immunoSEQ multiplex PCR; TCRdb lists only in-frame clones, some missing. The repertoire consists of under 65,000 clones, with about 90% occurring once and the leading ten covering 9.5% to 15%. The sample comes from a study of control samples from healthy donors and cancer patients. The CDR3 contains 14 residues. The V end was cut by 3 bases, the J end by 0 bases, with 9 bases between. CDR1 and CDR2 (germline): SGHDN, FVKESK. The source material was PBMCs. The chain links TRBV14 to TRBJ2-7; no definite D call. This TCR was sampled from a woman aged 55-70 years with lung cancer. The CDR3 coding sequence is TGTGCCAGCAGCCAGGTGTCCCTCTCCTACGAGCAGTACTTC. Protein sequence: CASSQVSLSYEQYF.